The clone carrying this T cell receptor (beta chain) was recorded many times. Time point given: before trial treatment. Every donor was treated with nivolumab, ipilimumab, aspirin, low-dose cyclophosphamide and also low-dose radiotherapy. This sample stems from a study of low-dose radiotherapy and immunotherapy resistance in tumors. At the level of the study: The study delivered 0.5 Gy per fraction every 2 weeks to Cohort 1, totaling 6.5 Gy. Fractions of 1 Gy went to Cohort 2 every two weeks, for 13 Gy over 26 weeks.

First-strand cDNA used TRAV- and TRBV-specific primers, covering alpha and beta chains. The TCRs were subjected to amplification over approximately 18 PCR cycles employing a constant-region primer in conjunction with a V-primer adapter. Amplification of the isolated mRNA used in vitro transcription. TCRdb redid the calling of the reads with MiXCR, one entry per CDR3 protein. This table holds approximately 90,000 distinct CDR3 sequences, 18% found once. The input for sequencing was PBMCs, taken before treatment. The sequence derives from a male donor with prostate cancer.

The CDR3 region has the DNA TGTGCCAGCAGGGGGACTAGCGGGGGACCCTACGAGCAGTACTTC. Amino acids: CASRGTSGGPYEQYF. The chain couples TRBV7-2 to TRBJ2-7; 14 nucleotides line up with TRBD2. The germline gives CDR1 SGHTA, CDR2 FQGNSA. The junction had 3 bases not matched to a gene; V was cut back by 6 bases and J by 2 bases. The CDR3 totals 15 residues.